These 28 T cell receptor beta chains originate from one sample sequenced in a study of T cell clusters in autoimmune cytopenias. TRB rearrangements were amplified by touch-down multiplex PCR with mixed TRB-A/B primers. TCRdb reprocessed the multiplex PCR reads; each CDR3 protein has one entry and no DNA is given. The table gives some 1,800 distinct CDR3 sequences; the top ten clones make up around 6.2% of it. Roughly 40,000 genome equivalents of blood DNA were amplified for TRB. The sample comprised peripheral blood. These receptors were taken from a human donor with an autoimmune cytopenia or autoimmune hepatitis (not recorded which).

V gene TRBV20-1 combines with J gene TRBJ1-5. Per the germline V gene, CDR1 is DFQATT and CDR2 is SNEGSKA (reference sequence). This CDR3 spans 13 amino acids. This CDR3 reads CSARGRHNQPQHF.

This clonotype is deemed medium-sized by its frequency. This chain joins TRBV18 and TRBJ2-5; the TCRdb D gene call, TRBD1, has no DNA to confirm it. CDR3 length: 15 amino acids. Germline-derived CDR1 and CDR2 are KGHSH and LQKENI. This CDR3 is CASSPFLDTKETQYF.

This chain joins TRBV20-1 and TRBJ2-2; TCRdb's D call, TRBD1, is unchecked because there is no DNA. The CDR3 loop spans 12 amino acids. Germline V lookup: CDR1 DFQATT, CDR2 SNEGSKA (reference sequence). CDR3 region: CSAGQGIGELFF.

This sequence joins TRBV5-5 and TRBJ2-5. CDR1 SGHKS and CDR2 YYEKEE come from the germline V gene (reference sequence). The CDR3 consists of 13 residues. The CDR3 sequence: CASSLAGWETQYF.

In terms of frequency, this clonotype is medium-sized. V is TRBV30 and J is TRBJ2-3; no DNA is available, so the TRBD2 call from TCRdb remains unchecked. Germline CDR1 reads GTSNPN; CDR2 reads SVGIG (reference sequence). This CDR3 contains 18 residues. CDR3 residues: CAWDPLAGSGGADDTQYF.

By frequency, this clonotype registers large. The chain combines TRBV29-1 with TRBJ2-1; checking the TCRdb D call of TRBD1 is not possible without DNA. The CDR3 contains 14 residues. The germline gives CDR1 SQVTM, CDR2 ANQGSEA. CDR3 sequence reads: CSVYSGTGSYEQFF.

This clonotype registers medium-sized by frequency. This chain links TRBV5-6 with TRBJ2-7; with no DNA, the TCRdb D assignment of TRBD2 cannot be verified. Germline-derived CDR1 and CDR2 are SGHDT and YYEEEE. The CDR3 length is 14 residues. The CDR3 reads CASSLGSGSSEQYF. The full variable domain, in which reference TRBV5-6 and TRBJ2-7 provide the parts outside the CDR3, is DAGVTQSPTHLIKTRGQQVTLRCSPKSGHDTVSWYQQALGQGPQFIFQYYEEEERQRGNFPDRFSGHQFPNYSSELNVNALLLGDSALYLCASSLGSGSSEQYFGPGTRLTVT.

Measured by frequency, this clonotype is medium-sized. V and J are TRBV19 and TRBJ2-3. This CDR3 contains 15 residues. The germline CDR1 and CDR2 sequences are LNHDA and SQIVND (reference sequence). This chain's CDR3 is CASSTEKGNTDTQYF.

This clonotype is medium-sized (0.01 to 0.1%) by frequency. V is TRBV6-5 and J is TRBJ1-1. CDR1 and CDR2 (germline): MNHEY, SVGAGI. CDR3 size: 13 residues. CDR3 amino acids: CAGSEALNTEAFF.

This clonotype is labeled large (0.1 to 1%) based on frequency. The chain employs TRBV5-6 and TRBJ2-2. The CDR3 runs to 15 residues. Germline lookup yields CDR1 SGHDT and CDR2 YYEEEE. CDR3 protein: CASSHRQGVDGELFF. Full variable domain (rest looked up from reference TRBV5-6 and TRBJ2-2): DAGVTQSPTHLIKTRGQQVTLRCSPKSGHDTVSWYQQALGQGPQFIFQYYEEEERQRGNFPDRFSGHQFPNYSSELNVNALLLGDSALYLCASSHRQGVDGELFFGEGSRLTVL.

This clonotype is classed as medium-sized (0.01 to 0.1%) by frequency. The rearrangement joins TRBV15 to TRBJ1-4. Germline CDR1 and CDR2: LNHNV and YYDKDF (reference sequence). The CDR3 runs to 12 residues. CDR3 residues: CATSRVTEKLFF.

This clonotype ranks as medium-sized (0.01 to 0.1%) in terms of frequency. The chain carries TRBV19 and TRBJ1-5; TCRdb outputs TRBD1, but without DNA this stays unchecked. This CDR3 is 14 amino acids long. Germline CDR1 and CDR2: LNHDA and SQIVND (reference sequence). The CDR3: CASSQYRADQPQHF.

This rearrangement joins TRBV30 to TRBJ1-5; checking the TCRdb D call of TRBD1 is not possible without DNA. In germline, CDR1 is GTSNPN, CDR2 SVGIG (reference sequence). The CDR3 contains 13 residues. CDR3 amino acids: CAWSVQGGQPQHF.

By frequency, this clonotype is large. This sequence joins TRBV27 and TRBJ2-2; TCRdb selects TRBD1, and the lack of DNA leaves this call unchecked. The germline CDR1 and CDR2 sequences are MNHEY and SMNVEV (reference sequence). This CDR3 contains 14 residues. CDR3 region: CASSFSRGRWELFF.

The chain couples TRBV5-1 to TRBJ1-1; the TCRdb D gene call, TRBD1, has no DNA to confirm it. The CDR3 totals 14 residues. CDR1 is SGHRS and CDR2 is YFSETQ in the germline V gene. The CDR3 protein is CASRWGMGTTEAFF.

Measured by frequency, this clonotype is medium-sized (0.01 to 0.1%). CDR3 residues: CAWRGAGAGNYGYTF. This chain connects TRBV30 to TRBJ1-2; TCRdb returns TRBD1, unconfirmable since there is no DNA. Per germline, CDR1 GTSNPN and CDR2 SVGIG (reference sequence). This CDR3 has 15 amino acids.

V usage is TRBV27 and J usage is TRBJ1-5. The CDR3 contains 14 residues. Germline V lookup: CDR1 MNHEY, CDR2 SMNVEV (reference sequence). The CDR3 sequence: CASSLDGGYQPQHF.

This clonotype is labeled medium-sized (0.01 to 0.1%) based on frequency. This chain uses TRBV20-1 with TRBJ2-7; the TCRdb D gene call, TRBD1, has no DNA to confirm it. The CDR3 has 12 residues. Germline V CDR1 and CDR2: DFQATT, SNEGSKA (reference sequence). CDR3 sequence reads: CSVRGNSYEQYF.

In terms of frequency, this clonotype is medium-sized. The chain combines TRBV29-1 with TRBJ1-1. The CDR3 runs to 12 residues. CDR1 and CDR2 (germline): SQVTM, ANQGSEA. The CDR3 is CSVEDQRDEAFF.

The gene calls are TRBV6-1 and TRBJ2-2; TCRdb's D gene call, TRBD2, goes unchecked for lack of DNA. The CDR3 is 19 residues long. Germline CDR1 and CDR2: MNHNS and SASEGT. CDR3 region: CASTNPSPGLAGYTGELFF.

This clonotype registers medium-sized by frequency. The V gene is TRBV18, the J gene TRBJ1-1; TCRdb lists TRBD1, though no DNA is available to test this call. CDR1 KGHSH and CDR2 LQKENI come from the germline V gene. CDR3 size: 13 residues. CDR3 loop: CASSPPIGAEAFF.

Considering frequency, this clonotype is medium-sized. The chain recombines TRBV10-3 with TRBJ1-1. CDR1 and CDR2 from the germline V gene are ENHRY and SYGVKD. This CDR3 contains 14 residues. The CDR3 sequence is CAISEMPPNTEAFF.

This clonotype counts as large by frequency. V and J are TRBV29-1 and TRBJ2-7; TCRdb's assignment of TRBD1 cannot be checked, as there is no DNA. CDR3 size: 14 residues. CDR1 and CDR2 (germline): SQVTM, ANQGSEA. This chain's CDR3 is CSVEDRAGGYEQYF.

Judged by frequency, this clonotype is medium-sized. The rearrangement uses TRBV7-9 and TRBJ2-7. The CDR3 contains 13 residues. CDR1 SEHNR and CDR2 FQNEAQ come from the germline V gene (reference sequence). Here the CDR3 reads CASSPTGSDEQYF.

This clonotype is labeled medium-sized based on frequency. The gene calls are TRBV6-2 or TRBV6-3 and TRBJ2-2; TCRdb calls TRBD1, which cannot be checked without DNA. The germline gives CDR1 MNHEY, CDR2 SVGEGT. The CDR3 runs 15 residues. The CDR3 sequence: CASTHGTGVTGELFF.

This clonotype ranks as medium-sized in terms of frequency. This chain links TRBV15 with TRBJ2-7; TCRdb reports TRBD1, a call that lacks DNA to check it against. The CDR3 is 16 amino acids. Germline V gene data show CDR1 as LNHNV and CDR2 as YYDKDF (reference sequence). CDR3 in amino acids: CATSRTTGAQVYEQYF.

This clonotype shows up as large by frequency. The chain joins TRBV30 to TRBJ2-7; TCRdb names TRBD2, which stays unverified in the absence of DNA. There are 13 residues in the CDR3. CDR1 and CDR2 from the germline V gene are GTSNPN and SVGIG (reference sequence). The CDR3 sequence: CAWSGSGSYEQYF. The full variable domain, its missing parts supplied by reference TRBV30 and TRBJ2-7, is SQTIHQWPATLVQPVGSPLSLECTVEGTSNPNLYWYRQAAGRGLQLLFYSVGIGQISSEVPQNLSASRPQDRQFILSSKKLLLSDSGFYLCAWSGSGSYEQYFGPGTRLTVT.

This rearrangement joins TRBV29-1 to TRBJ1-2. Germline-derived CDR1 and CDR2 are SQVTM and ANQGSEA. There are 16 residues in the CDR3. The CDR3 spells CSSRLAGGGANYGYTF.